The present T cell receptor (beta chain) was sequenced within a study of T cells in Graves' hyperthyroidism and ophthalmopathy. Amplification of TCR beta CDR3 regions was performed using RNA transcripts as template. Carried out on the TCR CDR3, a first-round RT-PCR used the HTBI primer set. From the multiplex PCR reads, TCRdb called clonotypes with MiXCR, one entry per CDR3 protein. The table has roughly 700,000 distinct CDR3 sequences, 14% seen once. The sample taken for sequencing was blood. The clonotype comes from a woman aged 18-29 years with Graves' hyperthyroidism.

The CDR3 DNA is TGTGCCAGCAGCCCGTCAACTAGCTCAGATACGCAGTATTTT. Its translation is CASSPSTSSDTQYF. The rearrangement joins TRBV9 to TRBJ2-3, with D tentatively TRBD2 (6 bases). The CDR3 totals 14 residues. CDR1 is SGDLS, CDR2 YYNGEE, per germline. Trimming took 4 bases from V and 4 from J, leaving 13 bases between them.